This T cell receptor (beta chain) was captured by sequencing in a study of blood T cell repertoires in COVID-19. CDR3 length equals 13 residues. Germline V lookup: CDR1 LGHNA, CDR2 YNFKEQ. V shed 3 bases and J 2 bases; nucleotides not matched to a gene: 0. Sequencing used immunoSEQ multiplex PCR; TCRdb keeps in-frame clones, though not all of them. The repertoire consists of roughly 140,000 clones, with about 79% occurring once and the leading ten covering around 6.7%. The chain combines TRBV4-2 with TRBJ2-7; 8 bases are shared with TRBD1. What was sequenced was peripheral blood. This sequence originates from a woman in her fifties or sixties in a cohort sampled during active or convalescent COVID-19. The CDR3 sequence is CASSQGQAYEQYF. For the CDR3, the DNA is TGTGCCAGCAGCCAGGGACAGGCCTACGAGCAGTACTTC.